The clone carrying this TCR beta chain has only one observation. Original analysis: Estimates of nucleated cell counts were drawn from the amplification of reference gene primers. The protocol was immunoSEQ multiplex PCR, while the TCRdb copy is restricted to in-frame clones and leaves out a portion. The DNA was the basis for D and trimming; V, J and clone size are from that table. The sample includes tens of thousands of clones, approximately 91% of them seen just once. The germline CDR1 and CDR2 sequences are KGHSH and LQKENI. The V and J ends lost 8 bases and 4 bases respectively, with 23 bases between them. CDR3 size: 16 residues. The source of the sample is a study of blood T cell repertoires in COVID-19. Study-wide context: Some COVID-19 samples were acute and others convalescent; all came from the United States, Italy and Spain. Sample material is recorded as cDNA or gDNA derived from T cells, B-cell-depleted T cells, or PBMCs.

Sequenced material: peripheral blood. The chain employs TRBV18 and TRBJ1-1, with D unresolved. The origin of this receptor is a man in his 70s with acute or convalescent COVID-19. DNA of the CDR3: TGTGCCAGCCAGACTACTCGGGGAGAAACAACCACTGAAGCTTTCTTT. Amino acid sequence: CASQTTRGETTTEAFF.